The rows below give T cell receptor beta chains drawn from one sample of a study of T-cell reconstitution after alpha-beta-depleted transplantation in children. Each CDR3 protein is one row after TCRdb ran MiXCR on the PCR reads. The sample consists of roughly 24,000 distinct CDR3 sequences, roughly a tenth of them appearing once. Sequencing was performed on PBMCs from the stem cell graft donor, taken from the stem cell graft. The receptor source for this set is a human donor who donated a stem cell graft to a child with chronic granulomatous disease. Both conserved end residues are part of each CDR3. A D gene is named only where the DNA matches it firmly. Clone size is not always given. Where it is, it says once, few, many or a class for expanded clones.

>TRBV7-2|TRBJ1-3|TRBD1|many
TGTGCCAGCAGCTGGGACAGGGGGGGAAACACCATATATTTT
CASSWDRGGNTIYF
>TRBV7-9|TRBJ2-1|TRBD2|many
TGTGCCAGCAGCTCCACTAGCGGAGATCAGTACAATGAGCAGTTCTTC
CASSSTSGDQYNEQFF
>TRBV19|TRBJ2-3|NA|few
TGTGCCAGTAGTATAATCGGTGGAGATACGCAGTATTTT
CASSIIGGDTQYF
>TRBV29-1|TRBJ2-5|TRBD1|NA
TGCAGCGTTGAGGACAGGGGGCAAGAGACCCAGTACTTC
CSVEDRGQETQYF
>TRBV5-1|TRBJ2-1|NA|many
TGCGCCAGCGGGCTAGAGGTAATCAATGAGCAGTTCTTC
CASGLEVINEQFF
>TRBV7-2|TRBJ2-2|TRBD2|many
TGTGCCAGCAGCTACCGGGACTACAGCACCGGGGAGCTGTTTTTT
CASSYRDYSTGELFF
>TRBV20-1|TRBJ2-3|NA|many
TGCAGTGCTCCCCCATGGGAGGCGGGGCAGTATTTT
CSAPPWEAGQYF
>TRBV19|TRBJ1-1|TRBD1|many
TGTGCCAGTAGGACAGGGGTGGAGGGCACTGAAGCTTTCTTT
CASRTGVEGTEAFF
>TRBV20-1|TRBJ2-7|NA|many
TGCAGTGCCCTCAGGGGACCCTCCTACGAGCAGTACTTC
CSALRGPSYEQYF
>TRBV20-1|TRBJ2-5|TRBD2|many
TGCAGTGCTCGGGGAGGGGCTCCAGAGACCCAGTACTTC
CSARGGAPETQYF
>TRBV20-1|TRBJ2-2|NA|many
TGCAGTGCTAGAGCCTCCGGATGGGAAACCGGGGAGCTGTTTTTT
CSARASGWETGELFF
>TRBV7-2|TRBJ2-3|NA|NA
TGTGCCAGCAGCCCAAAGGTTACGCAGTATTTT
CASSPKVTQYF
>TRBV5-1|TRBJ1-6|NA|many
TGCGCCAGCAGCTTACCGCAGAGGGATTCACCCCTCCACTTT
CASSLPQRDSPLHF
>TRBV20-1|TRBJ2-1|TRBD2|many
TGCAGTGCTAGAGGGACTAGCGGGGGGGTTGAGCAGTTCTTC
CSARGTSGGVEQFF
>TRBV7-9|TRBJ1-5|NA|many
TGTGCCAGCAGCTCCACGTGGAGCAATCAGCCCCAGCATTTT
CASSSTWSNQPQHF
>TRBV20-1|TRBJ1-2|NA|many
TGCAGTGCTAGGGGGGGCAGTGGCTACACCTTC
CSARGGSGYTF
>TRBV7-2|TRBJ2-7|NA|many
TGTGCCAGCAGCTTTGGTAGCGGCCGGCTTTCGTACTACGAGCAGTACTTC
CASSFGSGRLSYYEQYF
>TRBV27|TRBJ2-1|TRBD2|few
TGTGCCAGCAAGCGCGGGAGCTCCTACAATGAGCAGTTCTTC
CASKRGSSYNEQFF
>TRBV19|TRBJ2-6|NA|many
TGTGCCAGTAGTATAACAGGAGGCTCTGGGGCCAACGTCCTGACTTTC
CASSITGGSGANVLTF
>TRBV3-1|TRBJ2-1|NA|few
TGTGCCTCCTGCGCCAAGTGGTTACCTTGGTATAATGAGCAGTTCTTC
CASCAKWLPWYNEQFF
>TRBV7-2|TRBJ2-7|TRBD1|many
TGTGCCAGCAGCTTAGACGCGGGACAGGGGTACGAGCAGTACTTC
CASSLDAGQGYEQYF
>TRBV27|TRBJ1-5|NA|many
TGTGCCAGCAGCCCCGGCATTCGCCAGCCCCAGCATTTT
CASSPGIRQPQHF
>TRBV9|TRBJ2-1|TRBD1|NA
TGTGCCAGCAGCGGGACAGGAAACAATGAGCAGTTCTTC
CASSGTGNNEQFF
>TRBV19|TRBJ2-1|NA|few
TGTGCCAGTAGTATAGGAGGAGGGGGTTCCTACAATGAGCAGTTCTTC
CASSIGGGGSYNEQFF
>TRBV20-1|TRBJ2-7|TRBD1|many
TGCAGTGCTTTCTCCGGGACAGGCTTTCCCTACGAGCAGTACTTC
CSAFSGTGFPYEQYF
>TRBV12-3/TRBV12-4|TRBJ1-5|NA|many
TGTGCCAGCAGTTCATCCCGGGGACGGGATCAGCCCCAGCATTTT
CASSSSRGRDQPQHF
>TRBV12-3/TRBV12-4|TRBJ2-3|TRBD2|many
TGTGCCAGCACTCTAAGCGGGGGACGAGATACGCAGTATTTT
CASTLSGGRDTQYF
>TRBV5-6|TRBJ1-2|NA|many
TGTGCCAGCAGCTTAGGCCAGAACGACTATGGCTACACCTTC
CASSLGQNDYGYTF
>TRBV6-1|TRBJ2-1|TRBD2|many
TGTGCCAGCAGTGAAGTACCTAGCGGGAGGGAATACAATGAGCAGTTCTTC
CASSEVPSGREYNEQFF
>TRBV12-3/TRBV12-4|TRBJ2-1|TRBD2|many
TGTGCCAGCAGTTGGAAGCGGGACTACAATGAGCAGTTCTTC
CASSWKRDYNEQFF
>TRBV4-1|TRBJ1-5|NA|NA
TGCGCCAGCAGCCTTGACCTACTTAGCAATCAGCCCCAGCATTTT
CASSLDLLSNQPQHF
>TRBV29-1|TRBJ2-1|NA|many
TGCAGCGTTGAAGATCCGGAGGGGGCGCGAAATGAGCAGTTCTTC
CSVEDPEGARNEQFF
>TRBV7-2|TRBJ1-1|TRBD1|NA
TGTGCCAGCAGCTTAGCGTCTTCAGGGGGACGGACTGAAGCTTTCTTT
CASSLASSGGRTEAFF
>TRBV7-9|TRBJ2-1|NA|many
TGTGCCAGCGGAGGATGGTCGAGCTCCTACAATGAGCAGTTCTTC
CASGGWSSSYNEQFF
>TRBV5-5|TRBJ2-5|TRBD2|NA
TGTGCCAGCAGCTTGGAGCTAGCGGTGTCGGCTCAAGAGACCCAGTACTTC
CASSLELAVSAQETQYF
>TRBV5-1|TRBJ2-3|NA|many
TGCGCCAGCAGCTTTAGACAAAGCACAGATACGCAGTATTTT
CASSFRQSTDTQYF
>TRBV7-2|TRBJ1-5|NA|NA
TGTGCCAGCAGCGGCCCCGGGACACGTCAGCCCCAGCATTTT
CASSGPGTRQPQHF
>TRBV5-1|TRBJ2-4|NA|many
TGCGCCAGCAGCTTGGGACAGGACTACTGGCAAAACATTCAGTACTTC
CASSLGQDYWQNIQYF
>TRBV20-1|TRBJ1-2|NA|NA
TGCAGTGCTAGAGATCGGCCAGGGTACGGCTACACCTTC
CSARDRPGYGYTF
>TRBV20-1|TRBJ1-1|NA|many
TGCAGTGCTAGCCCGGACGGTAGGGCCACTGAAGCTTTCTTT
CSASPDGRATEAFF
>TRBV12-3/TRBV12-4|TRBJ2-1|TRBD1|many
TGTGCCAGCAGTTTACAGGGGGTCAATGAGCAGTTCTTC
CASSLQGVNEQFF
>TRBV5-1|TRBJ1-2|NA|NA
TGCGCCAGCAGCTTTGAAACTAACTATGGCTACACCTTC
CASSFETNYGYTF
>TRBV20-1|TRBJ2-7|TRBD1|NA
TGCAGTGCTAGGGGGGACAGGGGCAGAATGGGCTACGAGCAGTACTTC
CSARGDRGRMGYEQYF
>TRBV5-1|TRBJ1-1|NA|many
TGCGCCAGCAGCTTGGCCCCCCCTGAAGCTTTCTTT
CASSLAPPEAFF
>TRBV20-1|TRBJ1-2|NA|many
TGCAGTGCTGACACAGGGTTAGAATATGGCTACACCTTC
CSADTGLEYGYTF
>TRBV29-1|TRBJ2-5|TRBD2|NA
TGCAGCGTTGAAACGCGGGAGGGCTTCCAAGAGACCCAGTACTTC
CSVETREGFQETQYF
>TRBV7-9|TRBJ2-5|TRBD1|many
TGTGCCAGCAGCTTTGCGGGACAGGGGATGGAGGAGACCCAGTACTTC
CASSFAGQGMEETQYF
>TRBV5-6|TRBJ1-2|TRBD1|many
TGTGCCAGCAGCTTGGGACAGGGTTGGTATGGCTACACCTTC
CASSLGQGWYGYTF
>TRBV5-1|TRBJ2-1|TRBD2|many
TGCGCCAGCAGCTTGGGGGGACTAGCGGGGGGGCCGTCCTACAATGAGCAGTTCTTC
CASSLGGLAGGPSYNEQFF
>TRBV6-5|TRBJ2-1|NA|many
TGTGCCAGCCTACGTGGCAATGAGCAGTTCTTC
CASLRGNEQFF
>TRBV29-1|TRBJ1-2|TRBD1|many
TGCAGCGTTGAAGATTACGGGACAGGGGACGGCTACACCTTC
CSVEDYGTGDGYTF
>TRBV7-9|TRBJ1-5|NA|many
TGTGCCAGCAGCTTGGTAGGGGACAATCAGCCCCAGCATTTT
CASSLVGDNQPQHF
>TRBV25-1|TRBJ2-4|TRBD1|many
TGTGCCAGCAGTGAAGAACGACAGGGCAACATTCAGTACTTC
CASSEERQGNIQYF
>TRBV6-5|TRBJ2-2|TRBD2|many
TGTGCCAGCAGTTACTCGACTAGCGGGGGAAGGAACACCGGGGAGCTGTTTTTT
CASSYSTSGGRNTGELFF
>TRBV20-1|TRBJ1-2|NA|NA
TGCAGTGCTATCCGGGACACCGGAAACTATGGCTACACCTTC
CSAIRDTGNYGYTF
>TRBV6-5|TRBJ2-1|NA|many
TGTGCCAGCAAGAAGAACTACGGCCCTGAACATGAGCAGTTCTTC
CASKKNYGPEHEQFF
>TRBV13|TRBJ2-3|NA|many
TGTGCCAGCAACTCCGGGACTCCCGGCGGGACGCAGTATTTT
CASNSGTPGGTQYF
>TRBV20-1|TRBJ2-5|TRBD2|NA
TGCTGCGCTAGAGATACGTTGGCAGGGAGGGTCAAGGAGACCCAGTACTTC
CCARDTLAGRVKETQYF
>TRBV12-3/TRBV12-4|TRBJ1-2|NA|many
TGTGCCAGCAGTTTGGGGGCAGATGGCTACACCTTC
CASSLGADGYTF